This paragraph covers one TCR beta chain sequence. Its antigen is currently unknown. Researchers built TCR beta cDNA using 5'RACE template switching with UMIs. Each CDR3 protein gets one entry in TCRdb, which reprocessed the 5' RACE reads and gives no DNA. This listing includes under 600,000 distinct CDR3 sequences. The sample belongs to a study of T cells expressing NK-cell markers. Study observations and caveats: In a group of five to seven donors, dominant NKG2C+ clonotypes represented about 1.0-7.0% of CD8+ T cells.

The source of this sequence is a woman aged 45-65 years in good health. The source material was blood T cells: a sorted CD56 or NKG2C T cell subset, CD4+ or CD8+ T cells, or bulk PBMC T cells (not recorded which).

The CDR3 loop is CASSPPGRDNEQFF. The chain joins TRBV5-1 to TRBJ2-1; the D call from TCRdb, TRBD1, cannot be confirmed without DNA. Per germline, CDR1 SGHRS and CDR2 YFSETQ. This CDR3 comprises 14 residues.